A single sample is the source of the 5 T cell receptor beta chains below, sequenced in a study of T-cell memory formation after mild COVID-19. TCRdb independently ran MiXCR on the 5' RACE reads; one entry per CDR3 protein. Here the sample spans approximately 250,000 distinct CDR3 sequences, approximately 15% being singletons. Material for sequencing was PBMCs or a T cell subset sorted from them (not recorded which). These receptors all stem from an adult woman who had mild COVID-19 (a few samples of this study predate the infection). Cell type and time point are not known.

The table lists this clonotype with a few counts. This rearrangement joins TRBV6-5 to TRBJ2-6; no clear D. CDR1 is MNHEY and CDR2 is SVGAGI in the germline V gene. This CDR3 region has 16 residues. V lost 2 bases and J 2 bases, leaving 10 bases between the germline ends. CDR3 in DNA: TGTGCCAGCAGTTACAGAAAAGTGGCTGGGGCCAACGTCCTGACTTTC. Amino acids: CASSYRKVAGANVLTF.

The genes are TRBV29-1 and TRBJ1-1, with TRBD1 matching over 7 bases. This CDR3 is built from 13 residues. V was pared by 7 bases and J by 4 bases, with 9 bases of the junction left unmatched. CDR1 SQVTM and CDR2 ANQGSEA come from the germline V gene. The CDR3 sequence is CSASTGVGTEAFF. As DNA, the CDR3 is TGCAGCGCCTCTACAGGGGTGGGCACTGAAGCTTTCTTT.

This clonotype was seen more than once but under ten times. The chain joins TRBV19 to TRBJ2-2, with D hard to call. The V gene's germline CDR1 is LNHDA and CDR2 SQIVND (reference sequence). CDR3 length equals 18 residues. The ends were cut back, 5 bases at V and 4 bases at J, with 23 bases in the middle. CDR3 sequence: CASSSTRSLQKATGELFF. The DNA for the CDR3 is TGTGCCAGTAGTTCGACGCGCTCCCTACAAAAGGCCACCGGGGAGCTGTTTTTT.

This clonotype was observed at least ten times. The gene calls are TRBV7-2 and TRBJ2-5; 8 nucleotides agree with TRBD1. The germline CDR1 and CDR2 sequences are SGHTA and FQGNSA. The J segment lost 4 bases and the V segment lost 5 bases, leaving 9 bases of the junction unmatched. The CDR3 contains 15 residues. CDR3 loop: CASSAGTGIRETQYF. CDR3 sequence (DNA): TGTGCCAGCAGCGCCGGGACAGGTATTCGAGAGACCCAGTACTTC.

There are a few counts of this clonotype. The genes are TRBV4-3 and TRBJ2-3; 8 bases agree with TRBD2. Germline-derived CDR1 and CDR2 are LGHNA and YSLEER. J was trimmed by 8 bases and V by 6 bases; bases with no gene match: 10. This CDR3 comprises 14 residues. The CDR3 region is CASSTGGLVGTQYF. The DNA for the CDR3 is TGCGCCAGCAGTACCGGGGGACTAGTTGGTACGCAGTATTTT.